Below, 20 T cell receptor beta chains from the same sample are listed, as sequenced in a study of T cell responses to AZD1222 COVID-19 vaccine. Sequencing used immunoSEQ multiplex PCR; TCRdb keeps in-frame clones, though not all of them. The sample has 150,000 to 200,000 clones; 87% are singletons. This specimen consisted of peripheral blood, obtained on day 0 of MenACWY control vaccination. All receptors come from an adult in good health.

The gene calls are TRBV28 and TRBJ2-7, with unresolved D. V lost 2 bases to trimming and J lost 2 bases, with 10 bases between them. The CDR3 is 14 residues long. Germline values: CDR1 MDHEN, CDR2 SYDVKM. DNA of the CDR3: TGTGCCAGCAGTTTAGGGCAGGACCCCTACGAGCAGTACTTC. It is translated as CASSLGQDPYEQYF.

The V gene is TRBV2, the J gene TRBJ1-2; D gene uncertain. Germline assignment: CDR1 SNHLY and CDR2 FYNNEI. CDR3 size: 13 residues. The V gene lost 1 base and the J gene lost 2 bases, with 5 bases spanning the gap. The CDR3 bases are TGTGCCAGCAGTGAAGGGAGGAACTATGGCTACACCTTC. Protein sequence: CASSEGRNYGYTF.

The chain joins TRBV7-9 to TRBJ2-5; D gene uncertain. The germline V gene has CDR1 SEHNR and CDR2 FQNEAQ (reference sequence). Trimming shortened V by 1 base and J by 5 bases, and 14 bases separated the two germline ends. This CDR3 region has 15 residues. CDR3 sequence (DNA): TGTGCCAGCAGCTTAGTGACGGCGACACGGGAGACCCAGTACTTC. Translated, it gives CASSLVTATRETQYF.

CDR3 protein: CASSTRNEQFF. As DNA, the CDR3 is TGTGCCAGCAGCACAAGAAATGAGCAGTTCTTC. The V call is TRBV28, the J call TRBJ2-1, with D uncertain. This CDR3 region has 11 residues. V dropped 6 bases and J dropped 7 bases, with 7 bases sitting between them. CDR1 is MDHEN and CDR2 is SYDVKM in the germline V gene.

The gene calls are TRBV10-2 and TRBJ2-5; unclear D gene. The CDR3 is 11 residues long. CDR1 is WSHSY and CDR2 is SAAADI in the germline V gene. V was shortened by 5 bases and J by 2 bases, with 3 bases between the two germline ends. For the CDR3, the DNA is TGCGCCAGCAGTTTTCAAGAGACCCAGTACTTC. It yields the protein CASSFQETQYF.

The rearrangement joins TRBV7-2 to TRBJ2-4; no firm D call. The germline V gene encodes CDR1 SGHTA and CDR2 FQGNSA. Trimming stripped 2 bases from V and 6 bases from J, with 5 bases between. This CDR3 is built from 12 residues. The CDR3 reads CASSLQRNIQYF. In DNA form, the CDR3 reads TGTGCCAGCAGCTTACAGAGAAACATTCAGTACTTC. The whole variable domain, remainder taken from reference TRBV7-2 and TRBJ2-4, is GAGVSQSPSNKVTEKGKDVELRCDPISGHTALYWYRQSLGQGLEFLIYFQGNSAPDKSGLPSDRFSAERTGGSVSTLTIQRTQQEDSAVYLCASSLQRNIQYFGAGTRLSVL.

This rearrangement joins TRBV19 to TRBJ1-3; TRBD1 is a possible D gene (6 bases). Germline values: CDR1 LNHDA, CDR2 SQIVND (reference sequence). The CDR3 loop spans 16 amino acids. V lost 6 bases and J 4 bases, leaving 19 bases between the germline ends. CDR3 coding DNA: TGTGCCAGTAGCCTCCTCCAGGGGCTGAGGGGAAACACCATATATTTT. This codes for CASSLLQGLRGNTIYF.

In its sample, this clone was seen a few times. The gene calls are TRBV5-6 and TRBJ2-3, with 8 bases matching TRBD1. The CDR3 runs 16 residues. Per the germline V gene, CDR1 is SGHDT and CDR2 is YYEEEE. V was pared by 4 bases and J by 0 bases, with 7 bases of the junction left unmatched. DNA of the CDR3: TGTGCCAGCAGCCTGAATCAGGGGGCTAGCACAGATACGCAGTATTTT. Its protein product is CASSLNQGASTDTQYF.

The rearrangement links TRBV18 to TRBJ2-3; D is perhaps TRBD1 or TRBD2 (5 bases each). CDR1 and CDR2 (germline): KGHSH, LQKENI. Trimming removed 0 bases at V and 0 bases at J, with 13 bases between. The CDR3 sequence is 17 residues long. The CDR3 sequence is CASSPPNAGASTDTQYF. CDR3 bases: TGTGCCAGCTCACCACCGAATGCCGGGGCAAGCACAGATACGCAGTATTTT.

J is TRBJ2-7 and V is TRBV2, with unresolved D. This CDR3 spans 11 amino acids. Germline CDR1 and CDR2: SNHLY and FYNNEI. Deletions cut 6 bases from V and 4 bases from J, with 7 bases between. CDR3 protein: CASRAEYEQYF. CDR3 bases: TGTGCCAGCAGGGCAGAATACGAGCAGTACTTC.

The rearrangement uses TRBV20-1 and TRBJ1-1; tentative D call: TRBD1 (6 bases). This CDR3 has 11 amino acids. Germline assignment: CDR1 DFQATT and CDR2 SNEGSKA (reference sequence). Between the trimmed V and J ends, which lost 7 bases and 10 bases, there was a span of 16 bases. CDR3 bases: TGCAGTGGAACAGGGAATGTTGGAGCTTTCTTT. Protein sequence: CSGTGNVGAFF.

This clone occurred once. The J gene is TRBJ2-7, the V gene TRBV11-2; D call uncertain. Trimming cost V 1 base and J 2 bases, with 12 bases left between them. Germline CDR1 reads SGHAT; CDR2 reads FQNNGV. The CDR3 sequence is 15 residues long. DNA for the CDR3: TGTGCCAGCAGCTTAGTGGCGAGCGAGACCTACGAGCAGTACTTC. Its protein product is CASSLVASETYEQYF.

This chain connects TRBV6-5 to TRBJ1-2; TRBD1 aligns across 9 bases. CDR3 length: 14 residues. Germline V CDR1 and CDR2: MNHEY, SVGAGI. Germline trimming cut 7 bases from V and 1 base from J; bases unmatched to any gene: 4. CDR3 in DNA: TGTGCCAGCAAAACAGGGGGCCGTAACTATGGCTACACCTTC. Translated, it gives CASKTGGRNYGYTF.

V gene TRBV30 combines with J gene TRBJ2-7; D is perhaps TRBD2 (6 bases). The V gene lost 3 bases and the J gene lost 4 bases, with 10 bases spanning the gap. This CDR3 is built from 12 residues. In germline, CDR1 is GTSNPN, CDR2 SVGIG (reference sequence). The CDR3: CAWSLGGYEQYF. In nucleotides, the CDR3 is TGTGCCTGGAGCCTGGGGGGATACGAGCAGTACTTC. Using reference TRBV30 and TRBJ2-7 for the parts outside the CDR3, the full variable domain is SQTIHQWPATLVQPVGSPLSLECTVEGTSNPNLYWYRQAAGRGLQLLFYSVGIGQISSEVPQNLSASRPQDRQFILSSKKLLLSDSGFYLCAWSLGGYEQYFGPGTRLTVT.

This clone was counted a single time. The rearrangement links TRBV19 to TRBJ1-3; no definite D call. Trimming left V 4 bases short and J 0 bases short, with 7 bases between. The CDR3 runs to 14 residues. The V gene's germline CDR1 is LNHDA and CDR2 SQIVND (reference sequence). The CDR3 region is CASSRAGSGNTIYF. The CDR3, as DNA: TGTGCCAGTAGTAGGGCCGGCTCTGGAAACACCATATATTTT.

CDR3 sequence (DNA): TGTGCCAGCAGCTTGGTAGGGACAGGACCCTCTGGGGCCAACGTCCTGACTTTC. This codes for CASSLVGTGPSGANVLTF. This chain connects TRBV5-4 to TRBJ2-6; 8 bases align to TRBD1. Per the germline V gene, CDR1 is SGHNT and CDR2 is YYREEE (reference sequence). V lost 0 bases to trimming and J lost 0 bases; unmatched junction nucleotides: 5. The CDR3 consists of 18 residues.

This clone showed up just a few times. The chain joins TRBV5-5 to TRBJ2-3; 8 bases line up with TRBD2. Per germline, CDR1 SGHKS and CDR2 YYEKEE (reference sequence). J was trimmed by 0 bases and V by 1 base; bases with no gene match: 4. CDR3 length: 16 amino acids. The CDR3 reads CASSLMASGSTDTQYF. CDR3 nucleotide sequence: TGTGCCAGCAGCTTGATGGCTAGCGGGAGCACAGATACGCAGTATTTT.

The chain couples TRBV29-1 to TRBJ2-2; no reliable D call. The V gene's germline CDR1 is SQVTM and CDR2 ANQGSEA. Trimming took off 0 bases at V and 7 bases at J, with 6 bases between the two ends. This CDR3 contains 12 residues. CDR3 protein: CSVEENGGELFF. The CDR3 nucleotides read TGCAGCGTTGAAGAAAACGGCGGGGAGCTGTTTTTT.

J is TRBJ2-5 and V is TRBV7-3; D uncertain. V was shortened by 5 bases and J by 5 bases, with 18 bases between the two germline ends. Germline CDR1 SGHTA, CDR2 FQGTGA. This CDR3 is 15 amino acids long. Here the CDR3 reads CASSPRGGSEETQYF. The CDR3 region has the DNA TGTGCCAGCAGCCCCCGTGGCGGATCCGAGGAGACCCAGTACTTC.

This clone is a singleton in its sample. This chain connects TRBV27 to TRBJ2-5; 7 bases align to TRBD2. J lost 0 bases, V lost 9 bases, and 10 bases had no gene match. The CDR3 extends over 15 amino acids. The germline CDR1 and CDR2 sequences are MNHEY and SMNVEV (reference sequence). The CDR3 bases are TGTGCCAGTTCTACAGCGCGGGAGTACCAAGAGACCCAGTACTTC. This codes for CASSTAREYQETQYF.